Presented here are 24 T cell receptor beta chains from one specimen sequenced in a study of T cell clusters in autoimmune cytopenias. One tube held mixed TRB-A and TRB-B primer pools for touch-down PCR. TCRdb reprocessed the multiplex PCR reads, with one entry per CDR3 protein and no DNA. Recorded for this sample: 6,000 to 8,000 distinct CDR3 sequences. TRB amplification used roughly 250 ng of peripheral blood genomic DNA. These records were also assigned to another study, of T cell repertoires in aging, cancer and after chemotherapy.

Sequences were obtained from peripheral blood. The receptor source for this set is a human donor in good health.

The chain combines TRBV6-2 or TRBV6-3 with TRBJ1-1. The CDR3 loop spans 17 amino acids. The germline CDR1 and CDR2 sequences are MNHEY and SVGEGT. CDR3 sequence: CASNMGTELWLNTEAFF.

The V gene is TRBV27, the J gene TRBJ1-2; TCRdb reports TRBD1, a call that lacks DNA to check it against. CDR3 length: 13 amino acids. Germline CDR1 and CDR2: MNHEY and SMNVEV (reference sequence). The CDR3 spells CASSPPGSDGYTF.

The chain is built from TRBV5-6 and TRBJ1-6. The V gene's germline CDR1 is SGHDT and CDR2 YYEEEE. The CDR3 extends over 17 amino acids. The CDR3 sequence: CASSQQVQARGNSPLHF.

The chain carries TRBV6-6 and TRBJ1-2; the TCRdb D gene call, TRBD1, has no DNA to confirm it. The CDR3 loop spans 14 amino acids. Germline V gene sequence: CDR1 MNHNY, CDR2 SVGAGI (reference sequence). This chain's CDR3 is CASSYLGGNYGYTF.

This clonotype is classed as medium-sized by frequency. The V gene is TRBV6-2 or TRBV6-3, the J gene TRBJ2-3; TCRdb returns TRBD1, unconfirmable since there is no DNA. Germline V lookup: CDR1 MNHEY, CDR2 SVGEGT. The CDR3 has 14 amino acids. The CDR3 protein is CASSYSPLGGPQYF.

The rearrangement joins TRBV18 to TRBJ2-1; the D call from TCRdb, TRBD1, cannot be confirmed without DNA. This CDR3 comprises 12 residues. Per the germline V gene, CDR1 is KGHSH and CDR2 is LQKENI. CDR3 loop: CASSQGYNEQFF.

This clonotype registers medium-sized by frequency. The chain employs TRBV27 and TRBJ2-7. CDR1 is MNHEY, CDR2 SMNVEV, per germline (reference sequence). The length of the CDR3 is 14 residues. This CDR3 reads CASSLSEASYEQYF.

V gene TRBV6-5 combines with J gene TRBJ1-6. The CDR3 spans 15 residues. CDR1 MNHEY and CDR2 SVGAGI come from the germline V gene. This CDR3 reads CASSRQSSYNSPLHF.

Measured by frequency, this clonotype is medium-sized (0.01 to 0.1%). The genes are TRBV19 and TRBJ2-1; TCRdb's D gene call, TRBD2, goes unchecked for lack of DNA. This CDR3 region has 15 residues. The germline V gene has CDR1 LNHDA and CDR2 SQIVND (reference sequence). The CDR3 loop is CASSGTSGGEDEQFF.

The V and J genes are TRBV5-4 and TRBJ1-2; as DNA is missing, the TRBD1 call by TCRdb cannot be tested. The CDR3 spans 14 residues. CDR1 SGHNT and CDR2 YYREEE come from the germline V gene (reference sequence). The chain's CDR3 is CASSLKGTGSGYTF.

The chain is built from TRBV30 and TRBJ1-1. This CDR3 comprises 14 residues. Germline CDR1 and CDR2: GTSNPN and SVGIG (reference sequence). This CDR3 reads CAWSPFGRNTEAFF. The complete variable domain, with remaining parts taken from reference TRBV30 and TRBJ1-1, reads SQTIHQWPATLVQPVGSPLSLECTVEGTSNPNLYWYRQAAGRGLQLLFYSVGIGQISSEVPQNLSASRPQDRQFILSSKKLLLSDSGFYLCAWSPFGRNTEAFFGQGTRLTVV.

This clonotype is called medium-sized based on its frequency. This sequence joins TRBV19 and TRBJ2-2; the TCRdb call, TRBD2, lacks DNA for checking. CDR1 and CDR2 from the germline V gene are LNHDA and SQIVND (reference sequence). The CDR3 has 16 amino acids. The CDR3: CASSTPGGPVTGELFF.

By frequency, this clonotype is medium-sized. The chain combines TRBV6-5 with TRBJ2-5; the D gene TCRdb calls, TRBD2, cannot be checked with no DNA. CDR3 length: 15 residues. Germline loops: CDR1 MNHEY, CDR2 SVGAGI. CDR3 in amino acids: CASSRSSGGQETQYF.

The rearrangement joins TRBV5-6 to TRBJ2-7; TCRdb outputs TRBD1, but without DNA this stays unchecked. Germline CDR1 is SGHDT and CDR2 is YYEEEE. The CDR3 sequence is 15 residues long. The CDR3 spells CASSPRGQSPYEQYF.

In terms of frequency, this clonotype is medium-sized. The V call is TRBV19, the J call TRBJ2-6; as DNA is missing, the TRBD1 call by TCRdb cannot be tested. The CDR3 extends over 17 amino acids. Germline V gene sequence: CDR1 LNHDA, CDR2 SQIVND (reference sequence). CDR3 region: CASRTGTGGSGANVLTF.

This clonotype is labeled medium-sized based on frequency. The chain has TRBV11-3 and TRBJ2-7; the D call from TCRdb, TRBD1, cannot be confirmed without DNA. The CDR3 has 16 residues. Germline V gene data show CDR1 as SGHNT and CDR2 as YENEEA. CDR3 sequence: CASSLIGKGIAYEQYF.

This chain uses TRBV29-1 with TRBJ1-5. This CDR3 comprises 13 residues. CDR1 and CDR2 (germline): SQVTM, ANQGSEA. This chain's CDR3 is CSVEGQSNQPQHF.

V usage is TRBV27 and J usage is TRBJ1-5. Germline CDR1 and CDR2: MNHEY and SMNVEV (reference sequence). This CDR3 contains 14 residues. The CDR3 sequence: CASSSARLYQPQHF.

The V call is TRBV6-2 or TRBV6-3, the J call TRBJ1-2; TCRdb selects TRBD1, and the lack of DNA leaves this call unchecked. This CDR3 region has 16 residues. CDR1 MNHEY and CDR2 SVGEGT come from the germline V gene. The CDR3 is CASRDTPGQGNYGYTF.

The CDR3 here is CASSPGRHVPYEQYF. V usage is TRBV12-3 or TRBV12-4 and J usage is TRBJ2-7; lacking DNA, the TRBD1 call made by TCRdb goes unchecked. This CDR3 has 15 amino acids.

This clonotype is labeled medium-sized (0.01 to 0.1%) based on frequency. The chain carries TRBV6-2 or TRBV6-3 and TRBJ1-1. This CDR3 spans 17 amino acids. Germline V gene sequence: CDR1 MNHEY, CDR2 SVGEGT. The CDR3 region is CASSYFFSYTMNTEAFF.

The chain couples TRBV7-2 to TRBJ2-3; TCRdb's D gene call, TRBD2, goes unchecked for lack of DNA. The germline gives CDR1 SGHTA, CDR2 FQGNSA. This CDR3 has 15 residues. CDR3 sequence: CASSFDPSGGATQYF.

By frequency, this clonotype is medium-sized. Here the CDR3 reads CASSPGGYRPGNTIYF. The chain recombines TRBV11-3 with TRBJ1-3. The CDR3 totals 16 residues. CDR1 and CDR2 (germline): SGHNT, YENEEA.

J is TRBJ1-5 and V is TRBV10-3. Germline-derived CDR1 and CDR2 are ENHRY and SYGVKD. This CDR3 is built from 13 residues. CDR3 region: CAISEDWWQPQHF.